By share of the sample, the clone carrying this TCR beta chain is medium-sized (0.01 to 0.1%). Its antigen is not known. The sample comes from a study of T cell repertoires in ileal Crohn's disease. Study at large: Biopsies of the neoterminal ileum at postoperative colonoscopy form M6 samples. General study results and limits: Compared with CD4 T cells, sorted CD8 cells carried more expanded clones. Postoperative endoscopy occurred within one year, median 6.9 months.

Clones were read by immunoSEQ multiplex PCR, and TCRdb kept only the in-frame ones, dropping some. The repertoire consists of some 12,000 clones, with about 80% occurring once and the leading ten covering approximately 15%. Time point described: neoterminal ileum biopsy at postoperative endoscopy, about 6 months after surgery. Sequenced sample: ileal tissue. This receptor was taken from an adult with Crohn's disease.

CDR3 nucleotides: TGTGCCAGCTCAGCCCAGACAGGGGCCCGCCAAGAGACCCAGTACTTC. This codes for CASSAQTGARQETQYF. The J gene is TRBJ2-5, the V gene TRBV18, with 8 bases matching TRBD1. The V and J ends lost 5 bases and 1 base, in that order; junction bases with no gene match: 9. The CDR3 totals 16 residues. Per the germline V gene, CDR1 is KGHSH and CDR2 is LQKENI.